Below are 30 T cell receptor beta chains sequenced from a single sample in a study of CD8 T cells in ankylosing spondylitis. TCRdb processed the 5' RACE reads anew with MiXCR; each CDR3 protein has one entry. This repertoire shows about 340,000 distinct CDR3 sequences, 7% to 9% found once; its top ten account for roughly 15%. General study points: In ankylosing spondylitis blood, a motif of about eight highly homologous TCR beta variants appeared characteristic.

These TCRs are of unknown antigen specificity. Sample: blood, either unsorted or a sorted T cell fraction (not recorded which). These receptors all stem from a male donor with ankylosing spondylitis.

In its sample, this clonotype was seen a few times. The chain has TRBV6-5 and TRBJ1-6, with D hard to call. Germline CDR1 MNHEY, CDR2 SVGAGI. This CDR3 region has 17 residues. V shed 0 bases and J shed 3 bases, with 12 bases lying between them. For the CDR3, the DNA is TGTGCCAGCAGTTACTCTGCGGGGTTGGGCTATAATTCACCCCTCCACTTT. Protein: CASSYSAGLGYNSPLHF.

V is TRBV20-1 and J is TRBJ2-1; D may be TRBD2 (7 bases). V was pared by 0 bases and J by 7 bases, with 13 bases between. CDR1 and CDR2 from the germline V gene are DFQATT and SNEGSKA (reference sequence). This CDR3 is built from 14 residues. This CDR3 reads CSARDGGRGNEQFF. DNA of the CDR3: TGCAGTGCTAGAGATGGGGGGCGGGGGAATGAGCAGTTCTTC.

This clonotype was observed a handful of times. The rearrangement links TRBV14 to TRBJ2-1; 13 nucleotides line up with TRBD2. After removal of 1 base from V and 5 bases from J, the junction contained 11 bases not matched to a gene. This CDR3 has 19 residues. Germline V gene data show CDR1 as SGHDN and CDR2 as FVKESK. The CDR3 protein is CASSQAGLAGVYRNNEQFF. The DNA for the CDR3 is TGTGCCAGCAGCCAAGCTGGACTAGCGGGAGTGTACAGGAACAATGAGCAGTTCTTC.

The gene calls are TRBV12-3 or TRBV12-4 and TRBJ2-3; perhaps TRBD1 as D (6 bases). Trimming stripped 1 base from V and 0 bases from J, with 11 bases between. This CDR3 comprises 16 residues. CDR3 DNA sequence: TGTGCCAGCAGTTTAGGGGGGACAATGAGCACAGATACGCAGTATTTT. Translating it yields CASSLGGTMSTDTQYF.

This clonotype was counted between two and nine times. V usage is TRBV20-1 and J usage is TRBJ2-1; the D gene is possibly TRBD2 (6 bases). This CDR3 is 11 amino acids long. The ends were cut back, 5 bases at V and 10 bases at J, with 12 bases in the middle. Per germline, CDR1 DFQATT and CDR2 SNEGSKA (reference sequence). The chain's CDR3 is CSAGARGEQFF. In DNA form, the CDR3 reads TGCAGTGCTGGCGCCCGGGGGGAGCAGTTCTTC.

This clonotype has ten or more counts. V is TRBV29-1 and J is TRBJ2-1, with D hard to call. The CDR3 runs 11 residues. CDR1 and CDR2 (germline): SQVTM, ANQGSEA. V lost 8 bases to trimming and J lost 5 bases, with 10 bases between them. Here the CDR3 reads CSPAWDNEQFF. CDR3 nucleotides: TGCAGCCCGGCTTGGGACAATGAGCAGTTCTTC.

This clonotype was recorded at least ten times. V gene TRBV4-3 combines with J gene TRBJ1-4, with TRBD1 matching 9 bases. V was clipped by 4 bases and J by 8 bases; unmatched bases: 11. CDR1 and CDR2 from the germline V gene are LGHNA and YSLEER. The CDR3 length is 16 residues. The chain's CDR3 is CASSRSRDRVNEKLFF. The DNA for the CDR3 is TGCGCCAGCAGCCGGTCGAGGGACAGGGTAAACGAAAAACTGTTTTTT.

This clonotype appeared a few times. The chain recombines TRBV28 with TRBJ2-7, with D hard to call. Trimming left V 7 bases short and J 3 bases short, with 10 bases between. This CDR3 region has 12 residues. Germline values: CDR1 MDHEN, CDR2 SYDVKM. The CDR3 reads CASTRADYEQYF. The CDR3, as DNA: TGTGCCAGCACTAGGGCCGACTACGAGCAGTACTTC.

The chain couples TRBV7-2 to TRBJ2-7, with 9 bases identical to TRBD2. The CDR3 length is 15 residues. The trim removed 1 base at V and 2 bases at J, leaving 3 bases unmatched. Germline V CDR1 and CDR2: SGHTA, FQGNSA. CDR3 coding DNA: TGTGCCAGCAGCTTAGAGGGCGGGAGGGCCTACGAGCAGTACTTC. As protein: CASSLEGGRAYEQYF.

The DNA of the CDR3 is TGTGCCATCAGAGACCCCAGACAGGGTTGGGAGACCCAGTACTTC. Residues: CAIRDPRQGWETQYF. The V and J genes are TRBV10-3 and TRBJ2-5, with TRBD1 matching over 7 bases. The V and J ends lost 6 bases and 5 bases, in that order; junction bases with no gene match: 12. The CDR3 has 15 residues. CDR1 and CDR2 (germline): ENHRY, SYGVKD.

This clonotype appeared many times. The chain is built from TRBV29-1 and TRBJ2-2, with unresolved D. V lost 7 bases and J 1 base, leaving 13 bases between the germline ends. Germline CDR1 SQVTM, CDR2 ANQGSEA. The CDR3 is made up of 14 amino acids. The CDR3 sequence is CSASTIQNTGELFF. For the CDR3, the DNA is TGCAGCGCCTCAACTATACAGAACACCGGGGAGCTGTTTTTT.

The chain links TRBV4-3 to TRBJ2-1, with 11 positions matching TRBD2. This CDR3 contains 16 residues. Germline trimming cut 0 bases from V and 4 bases from J; bases unmatched to any gene: 2. Germline CDR1 LGHNA, CDR2 YSLEER. CDR3 sequence (DNA): TGCGCCAGCAGCCAAGAAAGACTAGCGGGGTACAATGAGCAGTTCTTC. It translates to CASSQERLAGYNEQFF.

This clonotype was recorded at least ten times. V gene TRBV27 combines with J gene TRBJ2-7, with a weak D call TRBD1 (6 bases). The germline V and J ends were trimmed by 4 bases and 6 bases, with 10 bases remaining between them. The CDR3 is 12 amino acids. Germline V lookup: CDR1 MNHEY, CDR2 SMNVEV (reference sequence). The CDR3 DNA reads as TGTGCCAGCAGTTCTTCAGGGGCCGAGCAGTACTTC. Residues: CASSSSGAEQYF.

The DNA of the CDR3 is TGTGCCAGCGGATGGGGCGGCGGGAGGGCCAACGGGGAGCTGTTTTTT. Translated, it gives CASGWGGGRANGELFF. The J gene is TRBJ2-2, the V gene TRBV6-1, with 9 bases identical to TRBD2. CDR1 is MNHNS and CDR2 is SASEGT in the germline V gene. The CDR3 runs 16 residues. Germline trimming cut 8 bases from V and 7 bases from J; bases unmatched to any gene: 14.

The V gene is TRBV20-1, the J gene TRBJ2-7, with D hard to call. V was trimmed by 3 bases and J by 4 bases, leaving 7 bases between them. The germline gives CDR1 DFQATT, CDR2 SNEGSKA (reference sequence). The CDR3 is made up of 11 amino acids. In DNA, the CDR3 is TGCAGTGCTAGTGTGTCTTACGAGCAGTACTTC. Amino acids: CSASVSYEQYF.

Many counts were recorded for this clonotype. The chain has TRBV7-2 and TRBJ2-3, with D maybe TRBD1 (5 bases). This CDR3 comprises 14 residues. Deletions cut 3 bases from V and 4 bases from J, with 11 bases between. The germline CDR1 and CDR2 sequences are SGHTA and FQGNSA. The CDR3 protein is CASSFQGSPDTQYF. CDR3 coding DNA: TGTGCCAGCAGCTTTCAGGGTTCCCCAGATACGCAGTATTTT.

The chain links TRBV7-2 to TRBJ2-7, with D unresolved. Germline assignment: CDR1 SGHTA and CDR2 FQGNSA. With 5 bases removed from V and 0 bases from J, the gap between germline ends came to 17 bases. The CDR3 has 16 amino acids. CDR3 coding DNA: TGTGCCAGCAGCCCCCTGAGGAGCCAGAGCTCCTACGAGCAGTACTTC. Residues: CASSPLRSQSSYEQYF.

The chain couples TRBV5-1 to TRBJ1-5; 7 bases map to TRBD1. This CDR3 is built from 15 residues. Germline CDR1 and CDR2: SGHRS and YFSETQ. The ends lost 2 bases at V and 7 bases at J; junction bases unmatched: 9. For the CDR3, the DNA is TGCGCCAGCAGCTTACGGACAGGACGGGGCCAGCCCCAGCATTTT. This sequence encodes CASSLRTGRGQPQHF.

The V call is TRBV5-6, the J call TRBJ2-7; possibly TRBD1 for D (6 bases). The length of the CDR3 is 11 residues. The ends were cut back, 6 bases at V and 5 bases at J, with 9 bases in the middle. Per germline, CDR1 SGHDT and CDR2 YYEEEE. The CDR3 sequence is CASKGDHEQYF. The CDR3 nucleotides read TGTGCCAGCAAGGGGGACCACGAGCAGTACTTC.

This chain uses TRBV27 with TRBJ1-1; tentatively, D is TRBD1 (5 bases). Germline-derived CDR1 and CDR2 are MNHEY and SMNVEV (reference sequence). The CDR3 contains 12 residues. Trimming cost V 3 bases and J 11 bases, with 13 bases left between them. The CDR3 bases are TGTGCCAGCAGTTTCTCGTGGAGGGACGCTTTCTTT. It codes for CASSFSWRDAFF.

This clonotype was detected ten times or more. V and J are TRBV25-1 and TRBJ2-7; weak D call: TRBD2 (5 bases). The V gene's germline CDR1 is MGHDK and CDR2 SYGVNS. V was trimmed by 6 bases and J by 7 bases, leaving 13 bases between them. This CDR3 spans 12 amino acids. The CDR3 region has the DNA TGTGCCAGCAGACAAACTAGTGGTGAGCAGTACTTC. Translated, it gives CASRQTSGEQYF.

This clonotype was counted a few times. This chain links TRBV7-2 with TRBJ2-7; tentatively, D is TRBD1 (6 bases). V shed 5 bases and J shed 3 bases, with 14 bases lying between them. The germline CDR1 and CDR2 sequences are SGHTA and FQGNSA. The CDR3 is made up of 14 amino acids. CDR3: CASSRNQGNYEQYF. CDR3 nucleotide sequence: TGTGCCAGCAGCCGTAACCAGGGGAACTACGAGCAGTACTTC.

A few counts support this clonotype. The chain uses TRBV11-1 and TRBJ1-2; TRBD1 might be the D (6 bases). Germline CDR1 SGHAT, CDR2 FQDESV (reference sequence). V lost 2 bases to trimming and J lost 2 bases, with 24 bases between them. The CDR3 length is 19 residues. The CDR3 DNA follows: TGTGCCAGCAGCTTACCAACTCCAGGGGCCACTAGCCTGAACTATGGCTACACCTTC. Protein product: CASSLPTPGATSLNYGYTF.

This chain links TRBV7-2 with TRBJ2-7, with D perhaps TRBD2 (5 bases). The CDR3 runs 15 residues. Germline CDR1 SGHTA, CDR2 FQGNSA. V was trimmed by 3 bases and J by 4 bases, leaving 16 bases between them. CDR3: CASSFSSTTEYEQYF. DNA for the CDR3: TGTGCCAGCAGCTTTTCCTCGACTACCGAATACGAGCAGTACTTC.

This clonotype occurred many times. The chain has TRBV7-9 and TRBJ2-7; no reliable D call. Germline V gene lookup returns CDR1 SEHNR and CDR2 FQNEAQ (reference sequence). The CDR3 contains 15 residues. Trimming took off 4 bases at V and 0 bases at J, with 13 bases between the two ends. The chain's CDR3 is CASSSPTLPSYEQYF. For the CDR3, the DNA is TGTGCCAGCAGCTCCCCGACTTTACCCTCCTACGAGCAGTACTTC.

This clonotype was seen repeatedly, ten times or more. This chain connects TRBV27 to TRBJ2-7; 8 bases are a match to TRBD2. Germline CDR1 is MNHEY and CDR2 is SMNVEV (reference sequence). The CDR3 has 14 amino acids. The J segment lost 6 bases and the V segment lost 3 bases, leaving 7 bases of the junction unmatched. The CDR3 sequence: CASSFSSGFSEQYF. The CDR3, as DNA: TGTGCCAGCAGTTTTTCTAGCGGGTTCTCCGAGCAGTACTTC.

In this sample, this clonotype turned up many times. This rearrangement joins TRBV29-1 to TRBJ2-3, with TRBD2 identical over 9 bases. The ends lost 4 bases at V and 5 bases at J; junction bases unmatched: 7. The CDR3 is 14 amino acids. CDR1 is SQVTM and CDR2 is ANQGSEA in the germline V gene. In DNA form, the CDR3 reads TGCAGCGTTGTAATAGCGGGAGTGGGAGATACGCAGTATTTT. Residues: CSVVIAGVGDTQYF.

J is TRBJ1-1 and V is TRBV19; D is ambiguous. Per germline, CDR1 LNHDA and CDR2 SQIVND (reference sequence). V was shortened by 4 bases and J by 10 bases, with 19 bases between the two germline ends. The CDR3 extends over 14 amino acids. This CDR3 is CASSTPVGRDGAFF. CDR3 bases: TGTGCCAGTAGTACCCCAGTGGGGAGGGATGGAGCTTTCTTT.

CDR3 in DNA: TGTGCCAGCAGACCGCTCTTCTCTGGGGCCAACGTCCTGACTTTC. Its protein product is CASRPLFSGANVLTF. The V and J genes are TRBV6-1 and TRBJ2-6, with unresolved D. CDR3 size: 15 residues. Germline V gives CDR1 MNHNS, CDR2 SASEGT. Trimming shortened V by 6 bases and J by 0 bases, and 9 bases separated the two germline ends.

This clonotype appeared a few times. This chain links TRBV5-6 with TRBJ2-3; D remains ambiguous. This CDR3 is built from 15 residues. Germline V gene lookup returns CDR1 SGHDT and CDR2 YYEEEE. Trimming cost V 0 bases and J 4 bases, with 12 bases left between them. In nucleotides, the CDR3 is TGTGCCAGCAGCTTGGGAGGCCCTGGCTCAGATACGCAGTATTTT. Encoded protein: CASSLGGPGSDTQYF.